This TCR beta chain was recorded in a study of graft-versus-host responses after intestinal transplantation. Study summary: Tacrolimus plus steroids were given to all recipients for two to three years, preceded by anti-thymocyte globulin induction.

Repertoires were generated with immunoSEQ multiplex PCR, while TCRdb's copy carries only in-frame clones and drops some. Here the sample spans some 10,000 clones, approximately 92% being singletons. V was clipped by 2 bases and J by 4 bases; unmatched bases: 1. CDR1 MNHNY and CDR2 SVGAGI come from the germline V gene (reference sequence). The CDR3 length is 14 residues. Details on this clone: The target antigen is unknown.

Study-wide findings and caveats: In recipient marrow, GvH clones were found, and some appeared first in ileum or blood. High graft-versus-host to host-versus-graft clonal ratios were seen in allografts of patients with graft-donor T cell macrochimerism. Circulating GvH clone levels at their peak were associated with HvG declines (early post-transplant).

The sample in question was PBMCs, obtained around 74 days after transplant. The receptor was derived from a human patient who received an intestinal transplant, so some T cells may come from the graft donor. The V call is TRBV6-6, the J call TRBJ2-1; 8 nucleotides line up with TRBD2. CDR3 nucleotides: TGTGCCAGCAGTTACAGCGGGAGTTACAATGAGCAGTTCTTC. Amino acids: CASSYSGSYNEQFF.